This TCR beta chain stems from a study of post-analysis software for immune sequencing data. Study summary: Disease trajectories encompassed relapsing-remitting, secondary progressive and progressive-relapsing multiple sclerosis.

The library was made from cDNA and included unique molecular identifiers. Using its own MiXCR run on the PCR reads, TCRdb lists one record per CDR3 protein. The sample consists of some 450,000 distinct CDR3 sequences, roughly 45% of them appearing once. Between the trimmed V and J ends, which lost 0 bases and 7 bases, there was a span of 13 bases. The V gene's germline CDR1 is DFQATT and CDR2 SNEGSKA (reference sequence). The CDR3 covers 13 residues. Study observations and caveats: Batch-matched samples strongly co-clustered by F measure. Diversity measured as normalized Chao1 was significantly lower in multiple sclerosis patients than in controls. TRBV5-6, TRBV5-1 and TRBV20-1 were among a few TRBV segments more frequent in patients than controls.

This clonotype was picked up a small number of times. Its antigen is not identified. Sequenced material: blood. The J gene is TRBJ2-7, the V gene TRBV20-1; a possible D gene is TRBD2 (6 bases). This TCR came from a girl under 18 with multiple sclerosis. The CDR3 sequence: CSARERESGEQYF. Written as DNA, the CDR3 is TGCAGTGCTAGAGAACGGGAGTCTGGTGAGCAGTACTTC.